The 16 T cell receptor beta chains below come from one sample, sequenced in a study of blood T cell repertoires in COVID-19. Data came from immunoSEQ multiplex PCR; TCRdb stores just in-frame clones and leaves some out. The repertoire has around 160,000 clones, 80% of them found once; the top ten carry under 15%. Source material: peripheral blood. These receptors all stem from a man in his sixties with active or convalescent COVID-19.

The chain carries TRBV12-5 and TRBJ2-7; possibly TRBD2 for D (5 bases). Germline V gene sequence: CDR1 LGHNT, CDR2 FRNRAP. This CDR3 contains 13 residues. Trimming shortened V by 3 bases and J by 6 bases, and 12 bases separated the two germline ends. CDR3 sequence: CASGLSGLGEQYF. The CDR3 nucleotides are TGTGCTAGTGGTTTATCGGGGTTGGGCGAGCAGTACTTC.

The chain employs TRBV6-5 and TRBJ2-7; 11 bases are shared with TRBD2. The CDR3 extends over 15 amino acids. The germline gives CDR1 MNHEY, CDR2 SVGAGI. V was pared by 2 bases and J by 6 bases, with 6 bases of the junction left unmatched. The chain's CDR3 is CASSYGIAGGSEQYF. The CDR3 DNA is TGTGCCAGCAGTTACGGGATAGCGGGAGGGTCCGAGCAGTACTTC.

V and J are TRBV6-4 and TRBJ2-1, with 11 bases matching TRBD2. CDR1 MRHNA and CDR2 SNTAGT come from the germline V gene. This CDR3 has 15 residues. The J segment lost 4 bases and the V segment lost 3 bases, leaving 2 bases of the junction unmatched. CDR3: CASSELAGAYNEQFF. The CDR3, as DNA: TGTGCCAGCAGTGAACTAGCGGGAGCATACAATGAGCAGTTCTTC.

The chain joins TRBV5-6 to TRBJ1-5; tentatively, D is TRBD1 (6 bases). Germline lookup yields CDR1 SGHDT and CDR2 YYEEEE. This CDR3 has 16 amino acids. V was pared by 5 bases and J by 3 bases, with 18 bases between. The CDR3 sequence is CASSQNQGLVNQPQHF. The DNA of the CDR3 is TGTGCCAGCAGTCAAAATCAGGGGCTGGTCAATCAGCCCCAGCATTTT.

This clone was found a few times. V and J are TRBV7-9 and TRBJ1-1; 10 bases align to TRBD1. Germline loops: CDR1 SEHNR, CDR2 FQNEAQ (reference sequence). The junction had 6 bases not matched to a gene; V was cut back by 5 bases and J by 0 bases. The CDR3 spans 16 residues. In DNA, the CDR3 is TGTGCCAGCAGCGTGGGGACAGGGGTGGTGAACACTGAAGCTTTCTTT. As protein: CASSVGTGVVNTEAFF.

The DNA of the CDR3 is TGTGCCAGCAGCCAATTTTCCTTCGACAATGAGCAGTTCTTC. Translated, it gives CASSQFSFDNEQFF. The rearrangement joins TRBV14 to TRBJ2-1; D not resolved. This CDR3 is built from 14 residues. Germline-derived CDR1 and CDR2 are SGHDN and FVKESK. Trimming took 2 bases from V and 5 from J, leaving 10 bases between them.

The chain couples TRBV15 to TRBJ2-2, with 7 bases aligning to TRBD1. The CDR3 has 16 amino acids. Trimming cost V 5 bases and J 3 bases; bases outside gene matches: 9. Per the germline V gene, CDR1 is LNHNV and CDR2 is YYDKDF (reference sequence). CDR3 loop: CATSHVKGADTGELFF. In nucleotides, the CDR3 is TGTGCCACCAGCCACGTCAAGGGGGCGGACACCGGGGAGCTGTTTTTT.

This clone was counted a single time. The V and J genes are TRBV28 and TRBJ1-5, with TRBD1 as a possible D gene (5 bases). The germline V gene has CDR1 MDHEN and CDR2 SYDVKM. With 4 bases removed from V and 0 bases from J, the gap between germline ends came to 13 bases. The CDR3 runs 16 residues. The DNA of the CDR3 is TGTGCCAGCAGTTCTCGACAGAGGTATAGCAATCAGCCCCAGCATTTT. Its translation: CASSSRQRYSNQPQHF.

With respect to this clone: The conserved phenylalanine or tryptophan normally closing the CDR3 is absent here, so this likely arose from a read error. The DNA is left out, because the CDR3 cannot be placed on it with certainty; the CDR3 is given as TCRdb lists it. This chain joins TRBV21-1 and TRBJ2-3; no DNA check was done on the table's D call, TRBD1. TRBV21-1 is designated a pseudogene. The length of the CDR3 is 11 amino acids, counting both ends. CDR3 loop: CASSKTPTGGV.

This clone has a handful of counts. The chain couples TRBV14 to TRBJ2-7, with D perhaps matching TRBD1 (6 bases). V gave up 4 bases and J gave up 6 bases, with 19 bases separating them. The germline V gene encodes CDR1 SGHDN and CDR2 FVKESK. This CDR3 contains 15 residues. In DNA form, the CDR3 reads TGTGCCAGCAGCCCGGATAAGGGGGAGCTAAGCGAGCAGTACTTC. This encodes CASSPDKGELSEQYF.

V and J are TRBV7-8 and TRBJ2-1; TRBD2 is a possible D gene (6 bases). Trimming took off 0 bases at V and 2 bases at J, with 20 bases between the two ends. Germline V gives CDR1 SGHVS, CDR2 FQNEAQ. CDR3 length equals 19 residues. CDR3 DNA sequence: TGTGCCAGCAGCTTAGCTGGGCTCGGTCTCGGGGAGGCCTACAATGAGCAGTTCTTC. This gives the protein CASSLAGLGLGEAYNEQFF.

The chain couples TRBV7-9 to TRBJ2-6; TRBD2 aligns across 8 bases. The CDR3 extends over 16 amino acids. With 5 bases clipped from V and 0 bases from J, the junction kept 3 bases outside the gene matches. In germline, CDR1 is SEHNR, CDR2 FQNEAQ (reference sequence). The CDR3 reads CASSPSGGSGANVLTF. CDR3 DNA: TGTGCCAGCAGCCCCAGCGGGGGCTCTGGGGCCAACGTCCTGACTTTC.

The chain joins TRBV29-1 to TRBJ2-1; 14 nucleotides align to TRBD2. With 6 bases clipped from V and 6 bases from J, the junction kept 4 bases outside the gene matches. This CDR3 spans 14 amino acids. Germline-derived CDR1 and CDR2 are SQVTM and ANQGSEA. CDR3: CSVLTSGRANEQFF. CDR3 in DNA: TGCAGCGTATTGACTAGCGGGAGGGCCAATGAGCAGTTCTTC.

The CDR3 loop is CATSRDSGYEQYF. The CDR3 nucleotides read TGTGCCACCAGCAGGGATAGCGGCTACGAGCAGTACTTC. The chain links TRBV15 to TRBJ2-7, with a possible D match to TRBD2 (6 bases). Trimming took 3 bases from V and 3 from J, leaving 9 bases between them. The CDR3 is made up of 13 amino acids. CDR1 and CDR2 from the germline V gene are LNHNV and YYDKDF (reference sequence).

This clone turned up a few times. The chain is built from TRBV28 and TRBJ2-3; 9 positions agree with TRBD2. The CDR3 runs to 13 residues. CDR1 and CDR2 (germline): MDHEN, SYDVKM. Trimming cost V 10 bases and J 3 bases; bases outside gene matches: 5. The CDR3 sequence: CATKTSGTDTQYF. The CDR3 DNA follows: TGTGCCACCAAGACTAGCGGAACAGATACGCAGTATTTT. Full variable domain (missing parts from reference TRBV28 and TRBJ2-3): DVKVTQSSRYLVKRTGEKVFLECVQDMDHENMFWYRQDPGLGLRLIYFSYDVKMKEKGDIPEGYSVSREKKERFSLILESASTNQTSMYLCATKTSGTDTQYFGPGTRLTVL.

This clone was observed a few times. The CDR3 coding sequence is TGTGCCAGCAGCTTCCAGTTGGACTATGGCTACACCTTC. Translated, it gives CASSFQLDYGYTF. V gene TRBV7-2 combines with J gene TRBJ1-2; D is unclear. The CDR3 length is 13 residues. Germline loops: CDR1 SGHTA, CDR2 FQGNSA. Between the trimmed V and J ends, which lost 3 bases and 3 bases, there was a span of 8 bases.